This T cell receptor beta chain was identified in a study of blood T cell repertoires in COVID-19. Background on the study: Sites in the United States, Italy and Spain provided acute and convalescent COVID-19 samples. From T cells, B-cell-depleted T cells, or PBMCs came the material, which was cDNA or gDNA.

Participant reports of clinical history set cohort assignment. Donors of Cohort 3 who recovered were those that had two negative PCRs, clearance, or symptom resolution. Some clones are missing from TCRdb's copy, which holds only in-frame ones; the method was immunoSEQ multiplex PCR. The sample consists of about 280,000 clones, 85% of them appearing once. This clone was recorded once. CDR1 is LNHDA, CDR2 SQIVND, per germline (reference sequence). The CDR3 is 15 amino acids. V lost 1 base and J lost 5; bases outside the gene matches: 4. The TCR comes from a woman in her fifties or sixties who had recovered from COVID-19. V gene TRBV19 combines with J gene TRBJ1-5, with 8 bases fitting TRBD1. Sequenced sample: PBMCs or T cells enriched from blood (not recorded which). The CDR3 reads CASSIVSRGHQPQHF. The CDR3 DNA sequence: TGTGCCAGTAGTATAGTAAGCAGGGGGCATCAGCCCCAGCATTTT.